This TCR beta chain originates from a study of metastatic and nonmetastatic thyroid tumors. The wider study: Patients with malignant and benign thyroid disease provided blood and tumor or nodule tissue, whose repertoires were compared.

Every patient was untreated before thyroid surgery. Comments on this clone: Its antigen is not identified.

Study-wide findings and caveats: The study reportedly found significantly higher TCR beta diversity in malignant thyroid tumors than benign nodules, in blood and tumor.

The CDR3 consists of 14 residues. Germline V gene lookup returns CDR1 GTSNPN and CDR2 SVGIG (reference sequence). The V and J ends lost 1 base and 11 bases, in that order; junction bases with no gene match: 9. As processed by the authors: To classify distant metastasis in papillary thyroid cancer, a model was built from CDR3 differences across clinicopathological groups. TCRdb re-processed the PCR reads through MiXCR. The V and J calls and clone size come from TCRdb's table, not from the authors' own analysis. The sample lists roughly 30,000 clones, over 20% occurring once. Sequenced material: blood. This chain links TRBV30 with TRBJ1-5, with 9 bases matching TRBD1. This sequence originates from a female donor with papillary thyroid cancer or a benign thyroid nodule (not recorded which). Some clones in this sample may be carry-over from other donors' samples. Here the CDR3 reads CAWSGQGGKLAQHF. CDR3 DNA sequence: TGTGCCTGGAGTGGACAGGGGGGAAAATTGGCCCAGCATTTT.